This TCR beta chain was captured by sequencing in a study of cytomegalovirus exposure and HLA in healthy donors. This clone has just one count. PCR amplification relied on 60 Vbeta primers (plus 13 Jbeta primers). This table comes from immunoSEQ multiplex PCR, and its TCRdb copy is limited to in-frame clones, with some not included. The sample holds approximately 89,000 clones, less than 70% seen once. Germline V CDR1 and CDR2: GTSNPN, SVGIG (reference sequence). V was trimmed by 3 bases and J by 3 bases, leaving 13 bases between them. This CDR3 region has 14 residues. This rearrangement joins TRBV30 to TRBJ2-3; possibly TRBD2 for D (5 bases). Sequences were obtained from PBMCs. The TCR comes from a female donor in good health and CMV-seronegative. DNA of the CDR3: TGTGCCTGGAGCGGACTTTACGGGACAGATACGCAGTATTTT. Its protein is CAWSGLYGTDTQYF.